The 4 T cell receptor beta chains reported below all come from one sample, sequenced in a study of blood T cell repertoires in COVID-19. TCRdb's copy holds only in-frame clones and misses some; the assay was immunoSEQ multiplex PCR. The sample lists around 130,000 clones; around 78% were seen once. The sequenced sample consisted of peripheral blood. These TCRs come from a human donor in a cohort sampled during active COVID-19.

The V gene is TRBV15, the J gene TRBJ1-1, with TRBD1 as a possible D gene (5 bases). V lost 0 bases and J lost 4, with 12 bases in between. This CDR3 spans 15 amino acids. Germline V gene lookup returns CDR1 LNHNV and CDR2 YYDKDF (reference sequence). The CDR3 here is CATSRDVGGTTEAFF. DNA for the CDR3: TGTGCCACCAGCAGAGATGTGGGGGGGACCACTGAAGCTTTCTTT.

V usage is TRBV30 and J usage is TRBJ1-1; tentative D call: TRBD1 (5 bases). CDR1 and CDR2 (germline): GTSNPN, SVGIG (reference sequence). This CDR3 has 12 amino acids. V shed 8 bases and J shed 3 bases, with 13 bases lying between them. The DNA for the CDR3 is TGTGCCCTACGACAGTTACACACTGAAGCTTTCTTT. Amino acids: CALRQLHTEAFF.

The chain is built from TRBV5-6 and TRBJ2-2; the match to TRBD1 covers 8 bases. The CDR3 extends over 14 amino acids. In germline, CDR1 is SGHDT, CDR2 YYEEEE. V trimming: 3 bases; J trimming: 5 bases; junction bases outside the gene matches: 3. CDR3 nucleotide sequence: TGTGCCAGCAGCTCAGACAGGGGAACCGGGGAGCTGTTTTTT. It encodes CASSSDRGTGELFF.

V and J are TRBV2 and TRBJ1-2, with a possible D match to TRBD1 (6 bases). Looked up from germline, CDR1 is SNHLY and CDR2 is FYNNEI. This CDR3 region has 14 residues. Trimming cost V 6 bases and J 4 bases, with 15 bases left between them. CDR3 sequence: CASRLDGQTYGYTF. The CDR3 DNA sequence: TGTGCCAGCAGGTTGGATGGACAGACCTATGGCTACACCTTC.